This T cell receptor beta chain comes out of a study of cytomegalovirus exposure and HLA in healthy donors. In the PCR, 60 Vbeta and 13 Jbeta primers were used. Only in-frame clones appear in the TCRdb table, and some are missing; sequencing was by immunoSEQ multiplex PCR. The sample shows about 200,000 clones, about 78% of them seen only once. Study-level results: Information on immune exposure was restricted to one variable (CMV serostatus).

Worth noting for this clone: Its cognate antigen is unknown. A read error may account for a junction end that differs from germline.

This CDR3 has 15 amino acids. Germline V gene sequence: CDR1 LNHNV, CDR2 YYDKDF (reference sequence). Sequences were obtained from PBMCs. The TCR originated in a male donor in good health and CMV-seronegative. The chain couples TRBV15 to TRBJ1-4; 7 bases agree with TRBD1. CDR3 nucleotides: TGTGCCACCAGAGGGCTTAAGGGGGCTAACGAAAAACTGTTTTTT. Translating gives CATRGLKGANEKLFF.